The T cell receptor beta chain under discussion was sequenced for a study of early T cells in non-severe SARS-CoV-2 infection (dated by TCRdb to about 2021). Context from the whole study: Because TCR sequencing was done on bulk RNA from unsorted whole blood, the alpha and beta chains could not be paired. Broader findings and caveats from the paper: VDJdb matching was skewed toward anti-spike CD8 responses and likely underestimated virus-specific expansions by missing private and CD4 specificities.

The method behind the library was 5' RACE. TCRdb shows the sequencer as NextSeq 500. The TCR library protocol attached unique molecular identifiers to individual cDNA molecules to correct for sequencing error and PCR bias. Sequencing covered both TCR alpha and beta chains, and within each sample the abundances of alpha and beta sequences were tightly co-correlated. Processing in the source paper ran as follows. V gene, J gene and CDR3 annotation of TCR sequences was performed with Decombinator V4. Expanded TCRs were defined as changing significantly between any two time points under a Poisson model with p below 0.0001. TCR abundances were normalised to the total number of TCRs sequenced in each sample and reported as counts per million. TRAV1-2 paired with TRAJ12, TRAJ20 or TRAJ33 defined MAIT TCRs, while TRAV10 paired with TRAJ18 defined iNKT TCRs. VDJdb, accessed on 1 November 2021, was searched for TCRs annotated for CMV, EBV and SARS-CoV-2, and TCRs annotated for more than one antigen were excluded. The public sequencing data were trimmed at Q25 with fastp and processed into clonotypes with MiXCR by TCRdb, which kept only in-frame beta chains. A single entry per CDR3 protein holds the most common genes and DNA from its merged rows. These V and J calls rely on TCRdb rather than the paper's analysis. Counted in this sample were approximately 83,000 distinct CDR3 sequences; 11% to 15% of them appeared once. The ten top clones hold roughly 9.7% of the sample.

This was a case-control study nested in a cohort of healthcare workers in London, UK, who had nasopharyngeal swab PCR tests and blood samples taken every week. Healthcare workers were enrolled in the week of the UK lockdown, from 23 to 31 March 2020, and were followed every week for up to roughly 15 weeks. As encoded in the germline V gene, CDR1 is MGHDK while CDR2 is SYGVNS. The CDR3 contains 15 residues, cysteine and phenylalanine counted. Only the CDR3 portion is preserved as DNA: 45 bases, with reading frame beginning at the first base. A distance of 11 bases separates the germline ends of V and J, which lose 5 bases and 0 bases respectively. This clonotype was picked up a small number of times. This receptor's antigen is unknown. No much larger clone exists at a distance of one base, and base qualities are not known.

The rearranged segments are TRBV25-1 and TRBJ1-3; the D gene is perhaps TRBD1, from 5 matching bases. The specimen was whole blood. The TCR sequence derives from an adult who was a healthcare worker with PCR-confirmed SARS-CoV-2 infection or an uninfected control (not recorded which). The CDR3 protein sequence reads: CASSRDFSSGNTIYF. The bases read TGTGCCAGCAGTAGGGACTTCAGCTCTGGAAACACCATATATTTT.